The rows below give T cell receptor beta chains drawn from one sample of a study of Ad26.COV2.S vaccination and SARS-CoV-2 variants. Repertoires were generated with immunoSEQ multiplex PCR, while TCRdb's copy carries only in-frame clones and drops some. The table has hundreds of thousands of clones, approximately 92% seen once. The material sequenced was peripheral blood, taken in a trial of Ad26.COV2.S vaccine versus placebo. These receptors originate from a person aged 18-60 years who received the Ad26.COV2.S COVID-19 vaccine or a placebo. Both conserved end residues are part of each CDR3. D genes are given only for firm matches. The size field is filled for only some rows; it gives once, few, many or a size class.

j_call clone_size v_call d_call cdr3_length cdr3_aa cdr3_nt
TRBJ1-4 - TRBV7-9 - 15 CASSSDRATNEKLFF TGTGCCAGCAGCTCGGACAGAGCAACTAATGAAAAACTGTTTTTT
TRBJ2-7 - TRBV29-1 TRBD1 15 CSVTSRTGGSYEQYF TGCAGCGTTACATCACGGACAGGGGGTTCCTACGAGCAGTACTTC
TRBJ2-5 once TRBV2 TRBD2 15 CASRLAGGPRETQYF TGTGCCAGCAGGCTAGCGGGAGGGCCTAGAGAGACCCAGTACTTC
TRBJ1-5 - TRBV10-2 TRBD1 15 CASRGTEDSNQPQHF TGCGCCAGTAGGGGGACAGAAGATAGCAATCAGCCCCAGCATTTT
TRBJ2-1 - TRBV9 - 16 CASSVRAGVSDDEQFF TGTGCCAGCAGCGTCCGGGCCGGAGTCTCAGATGATGAGCAGTTCTTC
TRBJ2-1 - TRBV18 TRBD2 16 CASSPPGTSRYNEQFF TGTGCCAGCTCACCCCCCGGGACTAGTAGGTACAATGAGCAGTTCTTC
TRBJ2-3 - TRBV18 TRBD1 15 CASSPDRGPTDTQYF TGTGCCAGCTCACCTGACAGGGGTCCCACAGATACGCAGTATTTT
TRBJ2-7 - TRBV18 - 14 CASSPEGVIYEQYF TGTGCCAGCTCACCGGAAGGGGTAATCTACGAGCAGTACTTC
TRBJ1-2 - TRBV28 TRBD1 14 CASSLSGTVSGYTF TGTGCCAGCAGTTTATCCGGGACAGTCTCTGGCTACACCTTC
TRBJ2-1 - TRBV25-1 TRBD2 15 CASSLAGSSYNEQFF TGTGCCAGCAGTTTAGCGGGGAGCTCCTACAATGAGCAGTTCTTC
TRBJ1-4 - TRBV5-6 - 14 CASSYDGNNEKLFF TGTGCCAGCAGCTACGACGGAAATAATGAAAAACTGTTTTTT
TRBJ1-2 few TRBV5-1 - 15 CASSSREVGGYGYTF TGCGCCAGCAGCTCGCGGGAGGTCGGAGGCTATGGCTACACCTTC
TRBJ2-2 - TRBV19 TRBD1 14 CASGTGLLTGELFF TGTGCCAGTGGGACAGGGTTACTCACCGGGGAGCTGTTTTTT
TRBJ1-2 - TRBV3-1/TRBV3-2 - 16 CASSQEGRCGTMRYTF TGTGCCAGCAGCCAAGAGGGCAGATGCGGAACTATGCGCTACACCTTC
TRBJ1-4 - TRBV10-3 - 15 CAISDRGGSNEKLFF TGTGCCATCAGTGACAGGGGTGGGTCTAATGAAAAACTGTTTTTT
TRBJ2-7 - TRBV5-6 TRBD2 15 CASSRLGEGSYEQYF TGTGCCAGCAGCCGGTTGGGGGAGGGGTCCTACGAGCAGTACTTC
TRBJ2-1 - TRBV29-1 - 12 CSASAGRNEQFF TGCAGCGCTTCAGCGGGCCGAAATGAGCAGTTCTTC
TRBJ1-3 - TRBV18 TRBD1 17 CASSPPGTGGRWNTIYF TGTGCCAGCTCACCACCCGGGACAGGGGGCCGGTGGAACACCATATATTTT
TRBJ2-3 - TRBV14 - 17 CASSQVLPVLGTDTQYF TGTGCCAGCAGCCAAGTCCTGCCGGTTCTGGGCACAGATACGCAGTATTTT
TRBJ2-7 - TRBV6-5 TRBD1 16 CASSYSMQGAVYEQYF TGTGCCAGCAGTTACTCGATGCAGGGGGCAGTCTACGAGCAGTACTTC
TRBJ1-5 - TRBV2 - 14 CASSEGQGNQPQHF TGTGCCAGCAGTGAAGGGCAGGGCAATCAGCCCCAGCATTTT
TRBJ1-1 - TRBV5-4 - 14 CASSARGPNTEAFF TGTGCCAGCAGCGCCAGGGGTCCGAACACTGAAGCTTTCTTT
TRBJ2-7 - TRBV10-3 TRBD1 14 CAINPGTGGHEQYF TGTGCCATCAACCCCGGGACAGGGGGCCACGAGCAGTACTTC
TRBJ2-7 - TRBV30 - 15 CAWTRGKAPSYEQYF TGTGCCTGGACGCGCGGGAAGGCTCCTTCCTACGAGCAGTACTTC
TRBJ2-7 - TRBV5-1 - 14 CASSLGGSSYEQYF TGCGCCAGCAGCTTGGGGGGCAGTTCCTACGAGCAGTACTTC
TRBJ1-1 - TRBV5-1 - 14 CASSLAGGNTEAFF TGCGCCAGCAGCTTGGCCGGCGGCAACACTGAAGCTTTCTTT
TRBJ2-3 - TRBV6-4 TRBD1 14 CASSAGGEGDTQYF TGTGCCAGCTCTGCAGGGGGCGAAGGAGATACGCAGTATTTT
TRBJ1-5 few TRBV30 - 16 CAWSASTSLGNQPQHF TGTGCCTGGAGTGCCTCGACCTCGCTGGGGAATCAGCCCCAGCATTTT
TRBJ2-5 - TRBV5-1 - 14 CASSLLSYQETQYF TGCGCCAGCAGCTTACTATCTTACCAAGAGACCCAGTACTTC
TRBJ1-1 few TRBV7-3 TRBD1 14 CASSTTGGSAEAFF TGTGCCAGCAGCACGACAGGGGGTTCTGCTGAAGCTTTCTTT
TRBJ2-1 - TRBV19 - 15 CASSKDGPKNNEQFF TGTGCCAGTAGTAAGGACGGCCCCAAAAACAATGAGCAGTTCTTC
TRBJ2-7 - TRBV5-1 TRBD2 14 CASSDIAGNYEQYF TGCGCCAGCAGCGATATAGCGGGGAACTACGAGCAGTACTTC
TRBJ2-5 - TRBV10-3 TRBD2 16 CAISEPGLAAQETQYF TGTGCCATCAGTGAGCCGGGACTAGCGGCTCAAGAGACCCAGTACTTC
TRBJ2-3 - TRBV2 TRBD2 16 CASSSPAGDGTDTQYF TGTGCCAGCAGTTCCCCAGCGGGAGACGGCACAGATACGCAGTATTTT
TRBJ2-5 many TRBV3-1/TRBV3-2 - 15 CASSQARVRQETQYF TGTGCCAGCAGCCAAGCACGGGTCAGACAAGAGACCCAGTACTTC
TRBJ2-2 - TRBV4-3 - 18 CASSQVGIIGGNTGELFF TGCGCCAGCAGCCAAGTCGGAATTATCGGGGGAAACACCGGGGAGCTGTTTTTT